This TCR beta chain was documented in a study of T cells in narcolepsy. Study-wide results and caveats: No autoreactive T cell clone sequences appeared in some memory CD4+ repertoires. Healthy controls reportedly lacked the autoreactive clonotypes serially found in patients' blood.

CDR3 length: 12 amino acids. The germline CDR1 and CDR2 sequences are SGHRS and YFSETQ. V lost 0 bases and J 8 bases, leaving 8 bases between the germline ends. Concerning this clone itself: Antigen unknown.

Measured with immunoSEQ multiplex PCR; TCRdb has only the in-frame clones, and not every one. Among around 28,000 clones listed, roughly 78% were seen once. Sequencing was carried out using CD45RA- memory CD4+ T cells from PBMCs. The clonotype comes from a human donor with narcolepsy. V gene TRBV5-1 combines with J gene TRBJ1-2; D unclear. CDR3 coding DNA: TGCGCCAGCAGCTTGGACGTCAGGGGCTACACCTTC. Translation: CASSLDVRGYTF.